The rows below give T cell receptor beta chains drawn from one sample of a study of response to subunit inactivated influenza vaccine. TCRdb re-called the RT-PCR reads with MiXCR, one entry per CDR3 protein. The sample yields about 620,000 distinct CDR3 sequences, approximately 12% seen once. The source material was PBMCs from blood, sampled on the day of vaccination. The receptors come from a man aged 50 or older who received an inactivated influenza vaccine. Both conserved end residues are part of each CDR3. The D gene is left open where the match is weak. Rows may omit the clone size; those that give it use once, few, many or a size class.

clone_size: few
v_call: TRBV7-2
j_call: TRBJ2-3
d_call: TRBD1
cdr3_nt: TGTGCCAGCAGCTCCGGACAGGGACCCACAGATACGCAGTATTTT
cdr3_aa: CASSSGQGPTDTQYF

clone_size: .
v_call: TRBV4-2
j_call: TRBJ1-3
d_call: .
cdr3_nt: TGTGCCAGCAGCCTCACTTCCCCCGGACAGTACTCTGGAAACACCATATATTTT
cdr3_aa: CASSLTSPGQYSGNTIYF

clone_size: many
v_call: TRBV29-1
j_call: TRBJ2-4
d_call: .
cdr3_nt: TGCAGCGTAACTACAGCAGGGAACATTCAGTACTTC
cdr3_aa: CSVTTAGNIQYF

clone_size: few
v_call: TRBV20-1
j_call: TRBJ2-7
d_call: TRBD2
cdr3_nt: TGCAGTGGGGGACTAGCGGGTAGAGGAAGCGAGCAGTACTTC
cdr3_aa: CSGGLAGRGSEQYF

clone_size: .
v_call: TRBV7-8
j_call: TRBJ2-7
d_call: .
cdr3_nt: TGTGCCAGCAGCCGTCCCCCCACCTACGAGCAGTACTTC
cdr3_aa: CASSRPPTYEQYF

clone_size: .
v_call: TRBV6-5
j_call: TRBJ1-2
d_call: .
cdr3_nt: TGTGCCAGCAGTTACGACGAGTCCTGGGTCGGGGGCTACACCTTC
cdr3_aa: CASSYDESWVGGYTF

clone_size: few
v_call: TRBV24-1
j_call: TRBJ2-7
d_call: TRBD1
cdr3_nt: TGTGCCACCAGTGATAATCCGGACAGGGGATCGTACGAGCAGTACTTC
cdr3_aa: CATSDNPDRGSYEQYF

clone_size: .
v_call: TRBV24-1
j_call: TRBJ2-3
d_call: TRBD2
cdr3_nt: TGTGCCACCAGTGATTTGACTAGCGGGTTCACAGATACGCAGTATTTT
cdr3_aa: CATSDLTSGFTDTQYF

clone_size: many
v_call: TRBV14
j_call: TRBJ2-3
d_call: TRBD1
cdr3_nt: TGTGCCAGCAGCCCAGACAGGGCCAGCACAGATACGCAGTATTTT
cdr3_aa: CASSPDRASTDTQYF

clone_size: few
v_call: TRBV18
j_call: TRBJ1-4
d_call: .
cdr3_nt: TGTGCCAGCTCACCGACGGACAGACCTAATGAAAAACTGTTTTTT
cdr3_aa: CASSPTDRPNEKLFF

clone_size: .
v_call: TRBV20-1
j_call: TRBJ2-7
d_call: TRBD2
cdr3_nt: TGCAGTGCTAGAGCCCCTAGCGGGTACTCCTACGAGCAGTACTTC
cdr3_aa: CSARAPSGYSYEQYF

clone_size: .
v_call: TRBV12-3/TRBV12-4
j_call: TRBJ2-1
d_call: .
cdr3_nt: TGTGCCAGCAGTTTACGGCTGGAACCTTTCAATGAGCAGTTCTTC
cdr3_aa: CASSLRLEPFNEQFF

clone_size: few
v_call: TRBV5-1
j_call: TRBJ2-1
d_call: .
cdr3_nt: TGCGCCAGCAGCTTGGGAGGAGGGATATCCTACAATGAGCAGTTCTTC
cdr3_aa: CASSLGGGISYNEQFF

clone_size: .
v_call: TRBV7-2
j_call: TRBJ2-1
d_call: TRBD1
cdr3_nt: TGTGCCAGCAGCTGGACAGGGGGCGCGGGAAATGAGCAGTTCTTC
cdr3_aa: CASSWTGGAGNEQFF

clone_size: .
v_call: TRBV7-9
j_call: TRBJ2-1
d_call: .
cdr3_nt: TGTGCCAGCAGCTTAGGTCCCGGGATCAACAATGAGCAGTTCTTC
cdr3_aa: CASSLGPGINNEQFF

clone_size: few
v_call: TRBV28
j_call: TRBJ2-1
d_call: TRBD2
cdr3_nt: TGTGCCAGCAGGACCAAGGGGAGGGGCGTTTACAATGAGCAGTTCTTC
cdr3_aa: CASRTKGRGVYNEQFF

clone_size: many
v_call: TRBV28
j_call: TRBJ2-1
d_call: .
cdr3_nt: TGTGCCAGCAGACGATCAGGGCGCTACAATGAGCAGTTCTTC
cdr3_aa: CASRRSGRYNEQFF

clone_size: .
v_call: TRBV10-3
j_call: TRBJ2-7
d_call: TRBD2
cdr3_nt: TGTGCCCCCTGCGGGCTAGCGGACACCTACGAGCAGTACTTC
cdr3_aa: CAPCGLADTYEQYF

clone_size: .
v_call: TRBV6-4
j_call: TRBJ2-7
d_call: .
cdr3_nt: TGTGCCAGCAGTGATCCGAGCTGGGAGGGGGCGCGCGAGCAGTACTTC
cdr3_aa: CASSDPSWEGAREQYF

clone_size: .
v_call: TRBV4-2
j_call: TRBJ2-1
d_call: TRBD2
cdr3_nt: TGTGCCAGCAGCCAAGATGAACTAGCGGGGGGGCGAGGAGCCTACAATGAGCAGTTCTTC
cdr3_aa: CASSQDELAGGRGAYNEQFF

clone_size: .
v_call: TRBV6-2/TRBV6-3
j_call: TRBJ2-3
d_call: TRBD2
cdr3_nt: TGTGCCAGCAGTTACCGTACTAGCGGGAGAAGAGATACGCAGTATTTT
cdr3_aa: CASSYRTSGRRDTQYF

clone_size: few
v_call: TRBV7-9
j_call: TRBJ2-7
d_call: .
cdr3_nt: TGTGCCAGCAGCTGGGCGGGGGCTCAGTCCGACGAGCAGTACTTC
cdr3_aa: CASSWAGAQSDEQYF

clone_size: .
v_call: TRBV28
j_call: TRBJ1-5
d_call: .
cdr3_nt: TGTGCCATCGAGGACTATAGCAATCAGCCCCAGCATTTT
cdr3_aa: CAIEDYSNQPQHF

clone_size: .
v_call: TRBV6-6
j_call: TRBJ2-7
d_call: .
cdr3_nt: TGTGCCAGCAGTTACTCGGGGTCTAACGAGCAGTACTTC
cdr3_aa: CASSYSGSNEQYF

clone_size: .
v_call: TRBV29-1
j_call: TRBJ2-1
d_call: TRBD2
cdr3_nt: TGCAGCGCTCTGGGGGTAGCGGGAGCCAATGAGCAGTTCTTC
cdr3_aa: CSALGVAGANEQFF

clone_size: .
v_call: TRBV6-1
j_call: TRBJ2-1
d_call: .
cdr3_nt: TGTGCCAGCAGATCCGGGACGGGGTACAATGAGCAGTTCTTC
cdr3_aa: CASRSGTGYNEQFF

clone_size: few
v_call: TRBV7-2
j_call: TRBJ2-1
d_call: .
cdr3_nt: TGTGCCAGCGTAGAGACAGCCCTTTACAATGAGCAGTTCTTC
cdr3_aa: CASVETALYNEQFF

clone_size: few
v_call: TRBV7-9
j_call: TRBJ2-3
d_call: .
cdr3_nt: TGTGCCAGCAGCTATATCTCGAGGTATAACGCAGATACGCAGTATTTT
cdr3_aa: CASSYISRYNADTQYF

clone_size: .
v_call: TRBV20-1
j_call: TRBJ1-3
d_call: .
cdr3_nt: TGCAGTGCTAGCGCCGACAGCTCTGGAAACACCATATATTTT
cdr3_aa: CSASADSSGNTIYF

clone_size: .
v_call: TRBV20-1
j_call: TRBJ2-1
d_call: TRBD2
cdr3_nt: TGCAGTGCTAGAGATCCCCTCGGACTAGCATACAATGAGCAGTTCTTC
cdr3_aa: CSARDPLGLAYNEQFF

clone_size: .
v_call: TRBV13
j_call: TRBJ2-1
d_call: .
cdr3_nt: TGTGCCAGCAGCTTGCGCCTCGGAGCACTTGAGCAGTTCTTC
cdr3_aa: CASSLRLGALEQFF

clone_size: .
v_call: TRBV7-9
j_call: TRBJ2-2
d_call: .
cdr3_nt: TGTGCCAGCAGCTTTGGCATAGGGGAGCTGTTTTTT
cdr3_aa: CASSFGIGELFF

clone_size: .
v_call: TRBV7-8
j_call: TRBJ1-4
d_call: TRBD1
cdr3_nt: TGTGCCAGCAGCACACGTTCACAGGGGAGGGAAGAAAAACTGTTTTTT
cdr3_aa: CASSTRSQGREEKLFF

clone_size: few
v_call: TRBV5-1
j_call: TRBJ1-1
d_call: TRBD1
cdr3_nt: TGCGCCAGCAGCTTTAAGGCAGGGGGCGGGTTCACCACTGAAGCTTTCTTT
cdr3_aa: CASSFKAGGGFTTEAFF

clone_size: few
v_call: TRBV5-5
j_call: TRBJ1-1
d_call: .
cdr3_nt: TGTGCCAGCAGCTTGTCGTTGCCAGGCCCTGAAGCTTTCTTT
cdr3_aa: CASSLSLPGPEAFF

clone_size: .
v_call: TRBV30
j_call: TRBJ2-3
d_call: TRBD2
cdr3_nt: TGTGCCTGGAGTGTACTAGCGGGGGGGCGCGCAGATACGCAGTATTTT
cdr3_aa: CAWSVLAGGRADTQYF

clone_size: .
v_call: TRBV28
j_call: TRBJ1-6
d_call: TRBD1
cdr3_nt: TGTGCCAGCAACCCTAGTGGGACAGGGCATTCACCCCTCCACTTT
cdr3_aa: CASNPSGTGHSPLHF

clone_size: few
v_call: TRBV5-1
j_call: TRBJ1-1
d_call: .
cdr3_nt: TGCGCCAGCAGCTGGGGGGACATGAGTAAGACTGAAGCTTTCTTT
cdr3_aa: CASSWGDMSKTEAFF

clone_size: .
v_call: TRBV5-4
j_call: TRBJ2-2
d_call: .
cdr3_nt: TGTGCCAGCAGCTTAGGATCACCAGGGGACACCGTGGAGCTGTTTTTT
cdr3_aa: CASSLGSPGDTVELFF

clone_size: few
v_call: TRBV5-1
j_call: TRBJ2-7
d_call: .
cdr3_nt: TGCGCCAGCAGCCCGGACTTGCCCTACGAGCAGTACTTC
cdr3_aa: CASSPDLPYEQYF